This T cell receptor (beta chain) was sequenced for a study of blood T cells in healthy people across ages. This clonotype occurred a few times. Then a second PCR, running roughly 7 to 11 cycles, was carried out with a sample-barcoded 5' primer and a J-beta primer mix. All cDNA molecules were each tagged by a template-switch adaptor with 12 random nucleotides. MiXCR, run by TCRdb on the 5' RACE reads, gives a single entry per CDR3 protein. Of roughly 800,000 distinct CDR3 sequences in the sample, about three fifths were seen once. CDR3 length: 14 amino acids. CDR1 DFQATT and CDR2 SNEGSKA come from the germline V gene (reference sequence).

This sequence joins TRBV20-1 and TRBJ2-4; 9 nucleotides align to TRBD2. The J call may be faulty, since TRBJ2-7 better matches the DNA end. Sequences were obtained from blood. The TCR sequence derives from a man aged 25-45 years in good health. CDR3 sequence reads: CSATSSSGVYEQYF. In DNA, the CDR3 is TGCAGTGCTACTTCCTCTAGCGGGGTCTACGAGCAGTACTTC.